This T cell receptor (beta chain) was captured in a study of shared clonotypes between healthy human individuals. Broader study findings: The genetic and exposure-history diversity represented was limited by few donors. Rarefaction demonstrated incomplete sorted-subset sequencing despite large depth.

DNA at around 200 ng, tens of thousands of T cell genomes, went into sorted-subset replicate PCRs. As originally analysed: Junction-only immunoSEQ sequences carried no quality scores, so filtering differed. Measured with immunoSEQ multiplex PCR; TCRdb has only the in-frame clones, and not every one. The DNA gave D and trimming, while V, J and clone size come from that table. The sample yields about 680,000 clones, more than 70% seen once. Germline CDR1 and CDR2: SGDLS and YYNGEE. V gave up 4 bases and J gave up 3 bases, with 6 bases separating them. This CDR3 has 12 residues. Worth noting for this clone: Its antigen is not identified.

This receptor was obtained from a woman aged 25 to 39 in good health. The J gene is TRBJ2-3, the V gene TRBV9; D gene ambiguous. Specimen: memory CD4+ T cells sorted from blood. As for subset: CD45RA-negative fraction. The CDR3 region is CASSPSTDTQYF. The DNA of the CDR3 is TGTGCCAGCAGCCCGAGTACAGATACGCAGTATTTT.